The 18 T cell receptor beta chains below all came from one sample that was sequenced in a study of T cell repertoires in cytomegalovirus infection. No cognate antigen is known for these TCRs. MiXCR, run by TCRdb on the reads, gives a single entry per CDR3 protein. Among hundreds of thousands of distinct CDR3 sequences listed, 30% to 40% were seen once. The starting material was cultured PBMCs, obtained from culture after CMV antigen stimulation. Receptors originate from a human donor in good health (CMV status not recorded). Some clones in this sample may be carry-over from other donors' samples.

V usage is TRBV12-3 or TRBV12-4 and J usage is TRBJ1-1; D is possibly TRBD1 (5 bases). The CDR3 contains 17 residues. V shed 5 bases and J shed 1 base, with 20 bases lying between them. In DNA form, the CDR3 reads TGTGCCAGCAGTCCGAGGGTGGAGGGGACGCGGAACACTGAAGCTTTCTTT. Residues: CASSPRVEGTRNTEAFF.

The chain carries TRBV6-2 or TRBV6-3 and TRBJ2-7, with D perhaps TRBD1 (5 bases). CDR3 length: 13 residues. Trimming removed 2 bases from V and 7 bases from J, with 12 bases in between. Germline V lookup: CDR1 MNHEY, CDR2 SVGEGT. CDR3 bases: TGTGCCAGCAGTTACCTCCAGGGTGGAGAGCAGTACGTC. This codes for CASSYLQGGEQYV.

The table lists this clonotype with a few counts. V and J are TRBV6-2 or TRBV6-3 and TRBJ2-1; 12 bases are a match to TRBD2. This CDR3 comprises 18 residues. Germline V CDR1 and CDR2: MNHEY, SVGEGT. Trimming took 2 bases from V and 1 from J; bases not matched to a gene: 6. CDR3 DNA: TGTGCCAGCAGTTACACCCTAGCGGGAGGGACGTCCTACAATGAGCAGTTCTTC. It encodes CASSYTLAGGTSYNEQFF.

The genes are TRBV20-1 and TRBJ2-1; 7 nucleotides match TRBD2. V lost 6 bases and J lost 5; bases outside the gene matches: 16. Germline V gene data show CDR1 as DFQATT and CDR2 as SNEGSKA (reference sequence). The length of the CDR3 is 16 residues. DNA of the CDR3: TGCAGTGCCAGACGTTCGGGCGGGAGAACCCACAATGAGCAGTTCTTC. This sequence encodes CSARRSGGRTHNEQFF.

This chain connects TRBV11-3 to TRBJ1-1, with a weak D call TRBD1 (5 bases). Germline V CDR1 and CDR2: SGHNT, YENEEA. The CDR3 consists of 14 residues. The V end was cut by 5 bases, the J end by 5 bases, with 15 bases between. The CDR3 bases are TGTGCCAGCAGCCCCGGGACGACGGGGACTGAAGCTTTCTTT. It specifies CASSPGTTGTEAFF.

This clonotype appeared a few times. DNA of the CDR3: TGTGCTAGTGGTCTCGCCATGACAGGGGTCGGAAACACCATATATTTT. Translating gives CASGLAMTGVGNTIYF. This sequence joins TRBV12-5 and TRBJ1-3; 8 nucleotides match TRBD1. The CDR3 sequence is 16 residues long. The germline V gene encodes CDR1 LGHNT and CDR2 FRNRAP. The V and J ends lost 5 bases and 4 bases, in that order; junction bases with no gene match: 10.

This clonotype has only a few counts. This chain uses TRBV6-1 with TRBJ1-3; D ambiguous. Trimming shortened V by 3 bases and J by 0 bases, and 18 bases separated the two germline ends. Germline V gene data show CDR1 as MNHNS and CDR2 as SASEGT. The CDR3 runs 18 residues. CDR3 sequence (DNA): TGTGCCAGCAGTGAGTGGGAGACCGGAACCAACTCTGGAAACACCATATATTTT. This codes for CASSEWETGTNSGNTIYF.

This clonotype occurred many times. The chain is built from TRBV7-2 and TRBJ2-1; 11 bases match TRBD2. The J segment lost 0 bases and the V segment lost 2 bases, leaving 9 bases of the junction unmatched. CDR1 and CDR2 from the germline V gene are SGHTA and FQGNSA. This CDR3 has 19 residues. The CDR3 coding sequence is TGTGCCAGCAGCTTAAGGGGAGGACTAGCGGGCCGCTCCTACAATGAGCAGTTCTTC. The encoded protein is CASSLRGGLAGRSYNEQFF.

This clonotype occurred a few times. J is TRBJ2-7 and V is TRBV7-2; 8 bases align to TRBD2. Trimming cost V 5 bases and J 3 bases; bases outside gene matches: 6. CDR3 length equals 14 residues. CDR1 and CDR2 (germline): SGHTA, FQGNSA. The CDR3 region is CASSPSGLVYEQYF. The CDR3, as DNA: TGTGCCAGCAGCCCTAGCGGGTTGGTCTACGAGCAGTACTTC.

This clonotype was detected only a few times. The chain is built from TRBV7-2 and TRBJ1-2; D unclear. CDR1 is SGHTA, CDR2 FQGNSA, per germline. The CDR3 runs 12 residues. Trimming left V 3 bases short and J 6 bases short, with 8 bases between. CDR3 region: CASSFLGNGYTF. CDR3 bases: TGTGCCAGCAGCTTTCTGGGAAATGGCTACACCTTC.

The genes are TRBV12-3 or TRBV12-4 and TRBJ2-4, with D possibly being TRBD1 (6 bases). V was pared by 6 bases and J by 8 bases, with 8 bases between. The CDR3 contains 11 residues. As DNA, the CDR3 is TGTGCCAGCAGGGACAGTGACATTCAGTACTTC. Translating gives CASRDSDIQYF.

This clonotype was seen many times. The rearrangement links TRBV7-8 to TRBJ2-7; 7 positions match TRBD2. Trimming took 5 bases from V and 3 from J; bases not matched to a gene: 4. CDR1 is SGHVS, CDR2 FQNEAQ, per germline. The CDR3 loop spans 13 amino acids. The CDR3 region is CASSLREYYEQYV. The CDR3 bases are TGTGCCAGCAGCCTGCGGGAGTACTACGAGCAGTACGTC.

This clonotype was counted only a few times. The J gene is TRBJ2-1, the V gene TRBV7-2; 11 bases are shared with TRBD2. Germline CDR1 is SGHTA and CDR2 is FQGNSA. This CDR3 spans 15 amino acids. Trimming cost V 5 bases and J 5 bases; bases outside gene matches: 5. The DNA of the CDR3 is TGTGCCAGCAGCCGCGGGACTAGCGGTGACAATGAGCAGTTCTTC. The encoded protein is CASSRGTSGDNEQFF.

The rearrangement uses TRBV18 and TRBJ2-7, with 8 nucleotides matching TRBD2. The J segment lost 7 bases and the V segment lost 2 bases, leaving 10 bases of the junction unmatched. CDR1 is KGHSH and CDR2 is LQKENI in the germline V gene. The length of the CDR3 is 15 residues. The CDR3, as DNA: TGTGCCAGCTCACCAAGGAGCGGGAGTACGTGGGAGCAGTACTTC. Translating it yields CASSPRSGSTWEQYF.

J is TRBJ2-3 and V is TRBV20-1; 10 nucleotides align to TRBD2. The germline CDR1 and CDR2 sequences are DFQATT and SNEGSKA (reference sequence). This CDR3 is 16 amino acids long. V dropped 5 bases and J dropped 3; count of bases not matched to a gene: 11. The CDR3 DNA reads as TGCAGTGCTGGCCAACCTAGCGGGAGTCCGACAGATACGCAGTATTTT. Its protein product is CSAGQPSGSPTDTQYF.

The rearrangement uses TRBV12-3 or TRBV12-4 and TRBJ2-3; D is perhaps TRBD1 or TRBD2 (7 bases each). Deletions cut 6 bases from V and 0 bases from J, with 19 bases between. The CDR3 totals 17 residues. Written as DNA, the CDR3 is TGTGCCAGCAGCTCCCCCAGGGGGGGAACTAGCACAGATACGCAGTATTTT. Its protein product is CASSSPRGGTSTDTQYF.

The V call is TRBV10-3, the J call TRBJ1-5; TRBD1 is a possible D gene (5 bases). Trimming took 4 bases from V and 6 from J, leaving 10 bases between them. Germline V CDR1 and CDR2: ENHRY, SYGVKD. The CDR3 consists of 13 residues. CDR3 protein: CAISAGIGQPQHF. The CDR3 bases are TGTGCCATCAGTGCAGGGATAGGTCAGCCCCAGCATTTT.

A few counts support this clonotype. V and J are TRBV7-2 and TRBJ1-1, with a tentative D call TRBD1 (6 bases). Germline loops: CDR1 SGHTA, CDR2 FQGNSA. The V and J ends lost 5 bases and 4 bases respectively, with 14 bases between them. The CDR3 contains 14 residues. CDR3 nucleotide sequence: TGTGCCAGCAGCGCCCCTCCCAGGGGCACTGAAGCTTTCTTT. Its translation is CASSAPPRGTEAFF.